These T cell receptor beta chains were read from a single sample in a study of beta chain features in type 1 diabetes. The table came from immunoSEQ multiplex PCR; TCRdb's copy has only in-frame clones and leaves some out. The profile shows hundreds of thousands of clones, approximately 31% of them singletons. The sample was naive CD4+ T cells from blood. The receptors were sampled from a man younger than 35 in good health. Both conserved end residues are part of each CDR3. The D gene is left open where the match is weak. Clone size is shown for a subset of rows, as once, few, many or a class of expanded clone.

>NA|few|TRBJ2-7|TRBV29-1
TGCAGCGTCTCACGGGACACTGGGCCTTACGAGCAGTACTTC
CSVSRDTGPYEQYF
>NA|once|TRBJ2-1|TRBV7-9
TGTGCCAGCAGCTACATCGACTATTCCCATGAGCAGTTCTTC
CASSYIDYSHEQFF
>NA|NA|TRBJ2-7|TRBV4-2
TGTGCCAGCAGCCAAGTCGGGTACGAGCAGTACTTC
CASSQVGYEQYF
>NA|NA|TRBJ1-2|TRBV9
TGTGCCAGCAGCCTCAGCGGGGGCGCTAACTATGGCTACACCTTC
CASSLSGGANYGYTF
>TRBD2|NA|TRBJ2-3|TRBV2
TGTGCCAGCAGTGGAGCGGGAGTAGTGGCAGATACGCAGTATTTT
CASSGAGVVADTQYF
>TRBD1|NA|TRBJ2-7|TRBV2
TGTGCCAGCAGCTCCGGGACAGCATCCTACGAGCAGTACTTC
CASSSGTASYEQYF
>NA|NA|TRBJ1-1|TRBV2
TGTGCCAGCAGTAGGGACAACACTGAAGCTTTCTTT
CASSRDNTEAFF
>TRBD2|few|TRBJ2-7|TRBV7-8
TGTGCCAGCAGCTCAAAACGGACTAGCGGGAGCTACGAGCAGTACTTC
CASSSKRTSGSYEQYF
>NA|few|TRBJ2-7|TRBV4-2
TGTGCCAGCAGCCAAGAATCAGGGCCCTCCTACGAGCAGTACTTC
CASSQESGPSYEQYF
>NA|NA|TRBJ2-6|TRBV2
TGTGCCAGCAGTGAAGAGCCTGGGGCCAACGTCCTGACTTTC
CASSEEPGANVLTF
>NA|NA|TRBJ1-1|TRBV13
TGTGCCAGCAGCTTAGCGCTGAACACTGAAGCTTTCTTT
CASSLALNTEAFF
>TRBD2|NA|TRBJ2-1|TRBV7-2
TGTGCCAGCAGCACCGGAGTAGCGGGGAGAAATGAGCAGTTCTTC
CASSTGVAGRNEQFF
>NA|NA|TRBJ2-1|TRBV27
TGTGCCAGCAGTCAATCGAGGGTTTCCTACAATGAGCAGTTCTTC
CASSQSRVSYNEQFF
>TRBD2|NA|TRBJ2-4|TRBV7-2
TGTGCCAGCAGCCACCAGACTAGCCAAAACATTCAGTACTTC
CASSHQTSQNIQYF
>NA|few|TRBJ2-2|TRBV15
TGTGCCACCAGCAACCGTCCAGTCGGAGAGCTGTTTTTT
CATSNRPVGELFF
>NA|few|TRBJ1-2|TRBV2
TGTGCCAGCAGTATAGCAACAGGGAACTATGGCTACACCTTC
CASSIATGNYGYTF
>NA|NA|TRBJ2-7|TRBV7-2
TGTGCCAGCAGCTTTCAGGGGTCCTACGAGCAGTACTTC
CASSFQGSYEQYF
>NA|NA|TRBJ2-5|TRBV30
TGTGCCTGGAGTTCGGGGGAGACCCAGTACTTC
CAWSSGETQYF
>NA|NA|TRBJ2-1|TRBV30
TGTGCCTGGAGTGACGGGAGCTACAATGAGCAGTTCTTC
CAWSDGSYNEQFF
>NA|once|TRBJ2-5|TRBV4-1
TGCGCCAGCAGAGAACAGGTCAACCAAGAGACCCAGTACTTC
CASREQVNQETQYF
>NA|NA|TRBJ1-1|TRBV5-1
TGCGCCAGCACTAGATCCCCAGAGAACACTGAAGCTTTCTTT
CASTRSPENTEAFF
>NA|few|TRBJ2-5|TRBV28
TGTGCCAGCAGTTCGCTTGAGCGACAAGAGACCCAGTACTTC
CASSSLERQETQYF
>TRBD1|NA|TRBJ2-3|TRBV7-8
TGTGCCAGCAGCTCGCAGGGGGCCGGTACTGCAGATACGCAGTATTTT
CASSSQGAGTADTQYF
>TRBD2|few|TRBJ2-5|TRBV5-1
TGCGCCAGCAGCTCAGGACTAGCGGGAGGCGGAGAGACCCAGTACTTC
CASSSGLAGGGETQYF
>NA|NA|TRBJ2-2|TRBV29-1
TGCAGCGTTGAAACGCCGGTGAGGACCGGGGAGCTGTTTTTT
CSVETPVRTGELFF
>NA|NA|TRBJ2-3|TRBV15
TGTGCCACCAGCAGAGTCCCGGCGGACCCAACAGATACGCAGTATTTT
CATSRVPADPTDTQYF
>TRBD2|NA|TRBJ2-3|TRBV7-3
TGTGCCAGCAGTGAAGCGGGAGGCACAGATACGCAGTATTTT
CASSEAGGTDTQYF
>NA|few|TRBJ2-5|TRBV7-2
TGTGCCAGCAGCCCAGCCTCACAGACCCAGTACTTC
CASSPASQTQYF
>TRBD1|NA|TRBJ1-2|TRBV5-4
TGTGCCAGCAGCTCTAGGACAGGATACTATGGCTACACCTTC
CASSSRTGYYGYTF
>NA|NA|TRBJ2-1|TRBV7-9
TGTGCCAGCAGCCCCACGCTGGCCGAGCAGTTCTTC
CASSPTLAEQFF
>NA|NA|TRBJ2-7|TRBV7-2
TGTGCCAGCAGCTTACCCTCCTTCGGCAGGGGGGTGCACGAGCAGTACTTC
CASSLPSFGRGVHEQYF
>TRBD1|NA|TRBJ2-1|TRBV25-1
TGTGCCAGCAGTGACCCGACTACAGGGGACAATGAGCAGTTCTTC
CASSDPTTGDNEQFF
>NA|NA|TRBJ1-1|TRBV12-5
TGTGCCGGCAGGGAGAACACTGAAGCTTTCTTT
CAGRENTEAFF
>NA|NA|TRBJ2-7|TRBV20-1
TGCAGTGCTGGACTGAGCTACGAGCAGTACTTC
CSAGLSYEQYF
>TRBD2|NA|TRBJ2-3|TRBV9
TGTGCCAGCAGCTCCCGAAGCGGGAGTGCAGATACGCAGTATTTT
CASSSRSGSADTQYF
>NA|NA|TRBJ2-7|TRBV7-2
TGTGCCAGCAGCTTAGCAGGGATCTACGAGCAGTACTTC
CASSLAGIYEQYF
>TRBD2|NA|TRBJ2-2|TRBV7-2
TGTGCCAGCAGCTCGCGGGAGACCGGGGAGCTGTTTTTT
CASSSRETGELFF
>NA|few|TRBJ2-3|TRBV29-1
TGCAGCGTTGAGTCAGGGGCCTTCGGCACAGATACGCAGTATTTT
CSVESGAFGTDTQYF
>TRBD2|few|TRBJ2-7|TRBV9
TGTGCCAGCAGCGTAGTCCCTAGCGGATCCTACGAGCAGTACTTC
CASSVVPSGSYEQYF
>TRBD2|NA|TRBJ2-3|TRBV7-2
TGTGCCAGCAGCCCTAAGACTAGCGGGAGAGCCAGCGTCACAGATACGCAGTATTTT
CASSPKTSGRASVTDTQYF
>NA|NA|TRBJ1-5|TRBV30
TGTGCCTGGACTCGGGGGGCTGATCAGCCCCAGCATTTT
CAWTRGADQPQHF
>NA|once|TRBJ2-7|TRBV2
TGTGCCAGCAGCCGGGACCGCAGCTCCTACGAGCAGTACTTC
CASSRDRSSYEQYF
>TRBD2|NA|TRBJ2-1|TRBV9
TGTGCCAGCAGCTTGGAGACTAGCAGCCACTACACGCATGAGCAGTTCTTC
CASSLETSSHYTHEQFF
>NA|NA|TRBJ2-7|TRBV9
TGTGCCAGCAGCCCTACAGCAAGCTACGAGCAGTACTTC
CASSPTASYEQYF
>TRBD1|NA|TRBJ1-1|TRBV15
TGTGCCACCAGCAGAGATCGGGACAGAGAAGCTTTCTTT
CATSRDRDREAFF
>NA|NA|TRBJ2-1|TRBV4-3
TGCGCCAGCAGCAACCGGGGCCACAATGAGCAGTTCTTC
CASSNRGHNEQFF
>NA|NA|TRBJ1-1|TRBV23-1
TGCGCCAGCAGTCAAACTACGGTAGGAACTGAAGCTTTCTTT
CASSQTTVGTEAFF
>NA|NA|TRBJ2-4|TRBV18
TGTGCCAGCTCACCACCAGGTAGAAACATTCAGTACTTC
CASSPPGRNIQYF
>NA|few|TRBJ2-4|TRBV6-6
TGTGCCAGCAGTGGCGCAGGTCTAGCCAAAAACATTCAGTACTTC
CASSGAGLAKNIQYF
>NA|NA|TRBJ2-2|TRBV7-3
TGTGCCAGCAGCTTAACTGGAACCGGGGAGCTGTTTTTT
CASSLTGTGELFF
>NA|NA|TRBJ2-3|TRBV10-3
TGTGCCATCAGTGAGTCTGGCAACACAGATACGCAGTATTTT
CAISESGNTDTQYF
>NA|NA|TRBJ2-3|TRBV4-3
TGCGCCAGCAGCGACGGGGGCAGGAGGGGTACAGATACGCAGTATTTT
CASSDGGRRGTDTQYF
>TRBD2|NA|TRBJ2-1|TRBV27
TGTGCCAGCAGTTGGAGCGGGAGGCGGTACAATGAGCAGTTCTTC
CASSWSGRRYNEQFF
>NA|few|TRBJ2-3|TRBV30
TGTGCCTGCCAGGAGGGAGACGCAGATACGCAGTATTTT
CACQEGDADTQYF
>TRBD1|few|TRBJ2-7|TRBV14
TGTGCCAGCAGCCGACAGGGGTACGAGCAGTACTTC
CASSRQGYEQYF
>TRBD1|NA|TRBJ1-5|TRBV30
TGTGCCTGGAGTCCACCGGGACAGGGCGTCGGGCATAGCAATCAGCCCCAGCATTTT
CAWSPPGQGVGHSNQPQHF
>NA|few|TRBJ2-7|TRBV29-1
TGCAGCGTTGAAGGGCCTGGAGGCGCCTACGAGCAGTACTTC
CSVEGPGGAYEQYF